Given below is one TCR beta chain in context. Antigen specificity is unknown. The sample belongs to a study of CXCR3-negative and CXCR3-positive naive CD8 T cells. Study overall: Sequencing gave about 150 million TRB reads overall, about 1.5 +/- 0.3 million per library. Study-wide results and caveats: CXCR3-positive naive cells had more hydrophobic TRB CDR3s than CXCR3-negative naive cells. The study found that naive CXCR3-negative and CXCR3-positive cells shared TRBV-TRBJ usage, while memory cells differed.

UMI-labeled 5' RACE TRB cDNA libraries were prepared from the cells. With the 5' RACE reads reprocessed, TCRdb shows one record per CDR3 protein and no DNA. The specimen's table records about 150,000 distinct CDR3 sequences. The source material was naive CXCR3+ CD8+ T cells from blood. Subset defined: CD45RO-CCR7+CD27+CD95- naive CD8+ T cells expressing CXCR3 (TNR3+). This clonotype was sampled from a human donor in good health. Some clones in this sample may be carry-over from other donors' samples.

The CDR3 protein is CASQSGGSSYNEQFF. The chain has TRBV9 and TRBJ2-1; TCRdb calls TRBD2, which cannot be checked without DNA. Germline CDR1 is SGDLS and CDR2 is YYNGEE. The CDR3 is 15 residues long.